This TCR beta chain appears in the sequencing data of a study of blood T cell repertoires in COVID-19 (TCRdb year 2020). About the full investigation: The collaborator samples originated in the United States, Italy and Spain and spanned the acute and convalescent phases of COVID-19. The material from the prospective study consisted of cDNA or gDNA derived from T cells, B-cell-depleted T cells, or PBMCs. The dataset comprised deeply sampled blood TCRbeta repertoires from subjects exposed to, actively infected with, or recovered from COVID-19. The repertoires were released in a freely available public database intended as a resource for research on the immune response to SARS-CoV-2. Samples came from the ongoing ImmuneRACE study (first 160 participants) plus 1,254 subjects from 6 global collaborators. The sample metadata nearly always contained a de-identified subject ID, COVID-19 status, age in years and sex. Where available, HLA class I and class II types were taken from metadata supplied by the sample provider and were not determined by assay-based typing.

Broad study findings and their caveats: The quantity of clinical and demographic metadata differed by source and by participant and was supplied without curation.

The immunoSEQ Assay, a bias-controlled multiplex PCR, was used to amplify TCRbeta CDR3 regions from genomic DNA. For the original study's pipeline: The number of nucleated cells in each sample was estimated by amplification of reference gene primers within the assay. Sequence reads were collapsed and filtered to measure the absolute abundance of every unique TCRbeta CDR3 rearrangement. For each sample, productive Simpson clonality was calculated by taking the square root of Simpson's diversity index across productive rearrangements. Not all clones reach the TCRdb copy of this immuneACCESS table, which keeps in-frame sequences only. Checked studies attribute under half of the gap to unresolved V genes and leave the rest unexplained. D and trimming come from the DNA, and the V and J calls and clone size come from that table. The sample profile shows fewer than 250,000 clones; around 83% of them were found once. About 0.93% of the sample is in the top ten clones.

The germline V and J ends show losses of 3 bases and 3 bases respectively, and no gene match explains 9 bases of the junction. From cysteine to phenylalanine, the CDR3 is 17 amino acids long. CDR3 DNA only is kept here, 51 bases in frame from base 1. For CDR1 and CDR2, the germline V gene lists SGHRS and YFSETQ. Each collaborating institution followed its own protocols to collect whole blood in K2EDTA tubes. For TCRbeta analysis, collaborator samples were shipped as frozen whole blood, as isolated PBMCs, or as DNA extracted from either sample type. With regard to this clone: Its antigen specificity is not known. Within one base of it there is no much larger clone, and no base qualities were kept.

The material sequenced was peripheral blood. The chain joins TRBV5-1 to TRBJ1-4; 9 nucleotides in the junction match TRBD1. The sequence came from a man in his forties or fifties with acute or convalescent COVID-19. The base sequence is TGCGCCAGCAGCTCGGGACAGGGCGCTGCTCCTAATGAAAAACTGTTTTTT. Its product reads: CASSSGQGAAPNEKLFF. When the CDR3 is completed using the reference TRBV5-1 and TRBJ1-4 genes on either side, the full variable domain is KAGVTQTPRYLIKTRGQQVTLSCSPISGHRSVSWYQQTPGQGLQFLFEYFSETQRNKGNFPGRFSGRQFSNSRSEMNVSTLELGDSALYLCASSSGQGAAPNEKLFFGSGTQLSVL.